The 15 T cell receptor beta chains in this list originate from one sample, sequenced in a study of T cells in Graves' hyperthyroidism and ophthalmopathy. The CDR3 regions of TCR beta were amplified from RNA transcripts. The HTBI primer set served for first-round RT-PCR of the TCR CDR3. One entry per CDR3 protein, called by TCRdb with MiXCR from the multiplex PCR reads. Of about 350,000 distinct CDR3 sequences listed, 15% to 20% are singletons. The sample consisted of blood. These receptor sequences come from a woman aged 40 to 49 with Graves' ophthalmopathy.

The genes are TRBV6-2 or TRBV6-3 and TRBJ2-1; D is ambiguous. This CDR3 is 11 amino acids long. With 2 bases removed from V and 10 bases from J, the gap between germline ends came to 6 bases. Germline assignment: CDR1 MNHEY and CDR2 SVGEGT. The CDR3 nucleotides are TGTGCCAGCAGTTACCTGGCGGAGCAGTTCTTC. Amino acid sequence: CASSYLAEQFF.

Only one count was recorded for this clonotype. The chain recombines TRBV20-1 with TRBJ2-2; 11 positions match TRBD2. The germline V gene encodes CDR1 DFQATT and CDR2 SNEGSKA (reference sequence). The CDR3 totals 16 residues. Losses at the gene ends were 2 bases for V and 4 bases for J; bases not matched to a gene: 6. CDR3 region: CSARPGLAVVTGELFF. The CDR3, as DNA: TGCAGTGCTAGACCGGGACTAGCGGTAGTCACCGGGGAGCTGTTTTTT.

At least ten counts were recorded for this clonotype. This sequence joins TRBV27 and TRBJ1-1, with TRBD1 matching 7 bases. V shed 6 bases, J shed 4 bases, and the junction held 5 bases outside the gene matches. The germline V gene encodes CDR1 MNHEY and CDR2 SMNVEV (reference sequence). The CDR3 spans 13 residues. The DNA for the CDR3 is TGTGCCAGCAGGAGACAGGGATCCACTGAAGCTTTCTTT. This sequence encodes CASRRQGSTEAFF.

Many counts were recorded for this clonotype. This rearrangement joins TRBV12-5 to TRBJ2-7; no clear D gene. Germline CDR1 reads LGHNT; CDR2 reads FRNRAP. This CDR3 is 13 amino acids long. Trimming removed 3 bases at V and 4 bases at J, with 10 bases between. This CDR3 is CASGFGPSYEQYF. CDR3 DNA: TGTGCTAGTGGTTTTGGCCCCTCGTACGAGCAGTACTTC.

This rearrangement joins TRBV3-1 to TRBJ1-1, with 9 bases that match TRBD1. Per the germline V gene, CDR1 is LGHDT and CDR2 is YNNKEL (reference sequence). V was clipped by 6 bases and J by 3 bases; unmatched bases: 11. The CDR3 totals 16 residues. Here the CDR3 reads CASSRRQGGSDTEAFF. Written as DNA, the CDR3 is TGTGCCAGCAGTCGCAGACAGGGGGGAAGTGACACTGAAGCTTTCTTT.

This clonotype appeared many times. The chain recombines TRBV28 with TRBJ2-2, with 9 bases matching TRBD1. This CDR3 has 17 amino acids. Germline V CDR1 and CDR2: MDHEN, SYDVKM. Unmatched junction bases numbered 11, after V lost 4 bases and J lost 5 bases. In DNA, the CDR3 is TGTGCCAGCAGTTCGGGGGTTGGACAGGGGTTGACCGGGGAGCTGTTTTTT. Its translation is CASSSGVGQGLTGELFF.

This clonotype was observed at least ten times. CDR3 sequence reads: CASSVYRDWAVRAFF. CDR3 nucleotide sequence: TGTGCCAGCAGCGTGTACCGGGACTGGGCCGTTAGGGCTTTCTTT. The J gene is TRBJ1-1, the V gene TRBV7-2, with TRBD1 as a possible D gene (5 bases). With 5 bases removed from V and 11 bases from J, the gap between germline ends came to 24 bases. The germline gives CDR1 SGHTA, CDR2 FQGNSA. CDR3 size: 15 residues.

This clonotype was seen more than once but under ten times. This chain uses TRBV4-2 with TRBJ2-7; weak D call: TRBD1 (6 bases). CDR3 length: 15 amino acids. Trimming pared 0 bases from V and 0 bases from J, leaving 9 bases between. CDR1 is LGHNA and CDR2 is YNFKEQ in the germline V gene. The CDR3 protein is CASSQESQGSYEQYF. CDR3 in DNA: TGTGCCAGCAGCCAAGAGTCACAGGGCTCCTACGAGCAGTACTTC.

This clonotype was found a few times. A much larger clone lies one base from this, so it may be a read error. CDR3 loop: CASSFVGVGVAGNGYTF. The CDR3 DNA sequence: TGTGCCAGCAGCTTTGTCGGGGTAGGGGTCGCAGGAAATGGCTACACCTTC. The rearrangement links TRBV11-2 to TRBJ1-2; weak D call: TRBD1 (5 bases). The V end lost 3 bases, the J end lost 6 bases, and 23 bases lay between the germline ends. There are 17 residues in the CDR3. The germline V gene encodes CDR1 SGHAT and CDR2 FQNNGV.

This clonotype occurred many times. The J gene is TRBJ2-7, the V gene TRBV28; 12 bases map to TRBD1. J lost 7 bases, V lost 3 bases, and 4 bases had no gene match. The CDR3 spans 14 residues. Germline V lookup: CDR1 MDHEN, CDR2 SYDVKM. CDR3 sequence reads: CASSFGDRGLEQYF. The CDR3 bases are TGTGCCAGCAGTTTTGGGGACAGGGGGCTTGAGCAGTACTTC.

Comment on this clonotype: It is likely a read error, because the conserved phenylalanine at the end of the CDR3 is missing. The V call is TRBV28, the J call TRBJ2-7, with 8 nucleotides matching TRBD2. V gave up 5 bases and J gave up 3 bases; unmatched junction bases: 9. This CDR3 comprises 15 residues. Germline CDR1 reads MDHEN; CDR2 reads SYDVKM. The CDR3 loop is CASSPTAGGFYEQYS. In DNA form, the CDR3 reads TGTGCCAGCAGTCCGACTGCGGGGGGTTTCTACGAGCAGTACTCC.

This clonotype came up many times. The chain combines TRBV7-9 with TRBJ2-5; D ambiguous. The CDR3 extends over 13 amino acids. The V end was cut by 5 bases, the J end by 3 bases, with 10 bases between. Germline-derived CDR1 and CDR2 are SEHNR and FQNEAQ (reference sequence). The CDR3 coding sequence is TGTGCCAGCAGCGCTGGGAAAAAAGAGACCCAGTACTTC. This sequence encodes CASSAGKKETQYF.

This clonotype was detected ten times or more. The chain carries TRBV30 and TRBJ1-2, with D possibly TRBD1 on 5 matching bases. The V end lost 4 bases, the J end lost 6 bases, and 12 bases lay between the germline ends. The length of the CDR3 is 12 residues. Germline CDR1 and CDR2: GTSNPN and SVGIG (reference sequence). CDR3 sequence: CAWNTGPHGYTF. The CDR3, as DNA: TGTGCCTGGAATACAGGCCCCCATGGCTACACCTTC.

This rearrangement joins TRBV24-1 to TRBJ2-5; D possibly matches TRBD1 or TRBD2 (5 bases each). This CDR3 is built from 12 residues. Trimming took 4 bases from V and 6 from J, leaving 8 bases between them. From germline, CDR1 is KGHDR and CDR2 SFDVKD. The CDR3 reads CATSDLGQTQYF. CDR3 in DNA: TGTGCCACCAGTGACTTGGGACAGACCCAGTACTTC.

V usage is TRBV12-3 or TRBV12-4 and J usage is TRBJ2-7; a possible D gene is TRBD1 (5 bases). The length of the CDR3 is 14 residues. The V gene lost 6 bases and the J gene lost 3 bases, with 15 bases spanning the gap. The CDR3 here is CASSDDKGDYEQYF. The CDR3 bases are TGTGCCAGCAGCGATGACAAAGGGGACTACGAGCAGTACTTC.